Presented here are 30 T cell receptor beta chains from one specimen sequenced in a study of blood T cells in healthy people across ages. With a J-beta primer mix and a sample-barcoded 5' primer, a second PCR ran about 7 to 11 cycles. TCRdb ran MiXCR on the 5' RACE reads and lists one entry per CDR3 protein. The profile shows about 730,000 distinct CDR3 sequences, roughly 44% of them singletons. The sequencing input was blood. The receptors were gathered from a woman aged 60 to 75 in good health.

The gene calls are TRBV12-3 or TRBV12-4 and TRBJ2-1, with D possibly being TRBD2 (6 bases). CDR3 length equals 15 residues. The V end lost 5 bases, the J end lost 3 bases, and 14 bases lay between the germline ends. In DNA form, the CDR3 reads TGTGCCAGCAGTCCTGGAGGGCAAGGCTACAATGAGCAGTTCTTC. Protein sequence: CASSPGGQGYNEQFF.

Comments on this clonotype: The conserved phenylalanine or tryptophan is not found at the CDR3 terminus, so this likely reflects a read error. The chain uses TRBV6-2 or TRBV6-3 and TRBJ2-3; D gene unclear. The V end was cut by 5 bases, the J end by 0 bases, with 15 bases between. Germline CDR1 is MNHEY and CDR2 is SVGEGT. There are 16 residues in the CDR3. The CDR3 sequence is CASSPRRAHSTDTQYL. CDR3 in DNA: TGTGCCAGCAGTCCCCGTAGAGCACATAGCACAGATACGCAGTATTTA.

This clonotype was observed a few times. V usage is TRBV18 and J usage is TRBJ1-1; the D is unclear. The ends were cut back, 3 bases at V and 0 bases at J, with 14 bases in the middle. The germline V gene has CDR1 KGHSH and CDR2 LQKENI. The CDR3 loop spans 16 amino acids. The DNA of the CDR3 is TGTGCCAGCTCACCCTCCGTGGGGTACATGAACACTGAAGCTTTCTTT. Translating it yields CASSPSVGYMNTEAFF. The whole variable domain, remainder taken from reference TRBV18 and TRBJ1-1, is NAGVMQNPRHLVRRRGQEARLRCSPMKGHSHVYWYRQLPEEGLKFMVYLQKENIIDESGMPKERFSAEFPKEGPSILRIQQVVRGDSAAYFCASSPSVGYMNTEAFFGQGTRLTVV.

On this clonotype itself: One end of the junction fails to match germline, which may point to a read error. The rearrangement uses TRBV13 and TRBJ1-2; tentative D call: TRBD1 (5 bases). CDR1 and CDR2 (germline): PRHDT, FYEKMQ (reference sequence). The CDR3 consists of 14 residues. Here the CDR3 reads CASSFREVDYGCTF. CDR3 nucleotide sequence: TGTGCCAGCAGCTTCAGGGAAGTGGACTATGGCTGCACCTTC.

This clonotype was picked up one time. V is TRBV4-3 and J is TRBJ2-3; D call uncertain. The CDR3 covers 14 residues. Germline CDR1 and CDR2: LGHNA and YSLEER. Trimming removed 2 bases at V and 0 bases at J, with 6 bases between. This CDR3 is CASSQQYSTDTQYF. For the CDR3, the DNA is TGCGCCAGCAGCCAACAATATAGCACAGATACGCAGTATTTT.

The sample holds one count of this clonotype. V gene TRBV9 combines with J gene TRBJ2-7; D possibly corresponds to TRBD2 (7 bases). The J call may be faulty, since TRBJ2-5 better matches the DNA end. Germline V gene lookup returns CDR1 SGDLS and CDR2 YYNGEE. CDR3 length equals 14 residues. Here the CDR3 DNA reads TGTGCCAGCAGCGTAACGGGGGGCTTGGAGACCCAGTACTTC. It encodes CASSVTGGLETQYF.

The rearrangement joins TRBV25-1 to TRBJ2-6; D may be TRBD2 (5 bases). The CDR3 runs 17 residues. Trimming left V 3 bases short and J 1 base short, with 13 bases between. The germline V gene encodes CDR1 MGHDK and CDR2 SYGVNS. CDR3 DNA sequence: TGTGCCAGCAGTGACGCCAGAGGGTTGTCTGGGGCCAACGTCCTGACTTTC. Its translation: CASSDARGLSGANVLTF.

The CDR3 here is CASSYLGTGRNTGELFF. The CDR3 bases are TGTGCCAGCAGTTACCTGGGGACAGGGAGGAACACCGGGGAGCTGTTTTTT. This chain uses TRBV6-6 with TRBJ2-2; TRBD1 aligns across 9 bases. Losses at the gene ends were 2 bases for V and 1 base for J; bases not matched to a gene: 5. CDR3 length: 17 residues. Germline CDR1 is MNHNY and CDR2 is SVGAGI (reference sequence).

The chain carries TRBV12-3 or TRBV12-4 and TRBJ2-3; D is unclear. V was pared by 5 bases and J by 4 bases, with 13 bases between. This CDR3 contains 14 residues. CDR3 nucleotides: TGTGCCAGCAGTAATCACCCAGGTGCAGATACGCAGTATTTT. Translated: CASSNHPGADTQYF.

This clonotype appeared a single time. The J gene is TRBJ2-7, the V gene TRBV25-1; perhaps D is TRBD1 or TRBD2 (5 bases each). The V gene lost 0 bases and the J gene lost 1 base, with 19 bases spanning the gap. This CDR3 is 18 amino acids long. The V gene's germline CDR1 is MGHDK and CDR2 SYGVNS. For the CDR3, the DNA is TGTGCCAGCAGTGAATATTTCGGTGGGCAGGGAGAGTCCTACGAGCAGTACTTC. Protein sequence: CASSEYFGGQGESYEQYF.

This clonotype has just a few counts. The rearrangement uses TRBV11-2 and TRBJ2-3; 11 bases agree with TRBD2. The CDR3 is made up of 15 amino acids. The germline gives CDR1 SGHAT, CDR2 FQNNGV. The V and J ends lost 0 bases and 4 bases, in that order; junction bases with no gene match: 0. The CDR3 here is CASSLELAGADTQYF. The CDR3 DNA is TGTGCCAGCAGCTTAGAACTAGCGGGGGCAGATACGCAGTATTTT.

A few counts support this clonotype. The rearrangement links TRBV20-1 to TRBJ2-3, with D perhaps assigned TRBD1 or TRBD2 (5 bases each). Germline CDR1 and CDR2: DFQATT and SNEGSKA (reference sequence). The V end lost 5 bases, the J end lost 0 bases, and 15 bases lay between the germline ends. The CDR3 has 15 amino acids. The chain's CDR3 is CSAARRGYSTDTQYF. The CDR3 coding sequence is TGCAGTGCTGCCCGTCGGGGCTATAGCACAGATACGCAGTATTTT.

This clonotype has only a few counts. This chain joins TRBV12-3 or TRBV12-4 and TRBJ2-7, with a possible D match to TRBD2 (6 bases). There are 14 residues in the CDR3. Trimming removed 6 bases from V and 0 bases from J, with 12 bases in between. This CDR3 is CASRSGLASYEQYF. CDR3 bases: TGTGCCAGCAGGTCGGGACTGGCCTCCTACGAGCAGTACTTC.

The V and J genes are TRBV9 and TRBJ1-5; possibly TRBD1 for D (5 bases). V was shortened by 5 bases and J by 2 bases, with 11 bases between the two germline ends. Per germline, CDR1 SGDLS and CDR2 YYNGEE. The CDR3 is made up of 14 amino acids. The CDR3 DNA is TGTGCCAGCAGATATCAGGGTTGCAATCAGCCCCAGCATTTT. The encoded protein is CASRYQGCNQPQHF.

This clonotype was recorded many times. CDR3: CASSLGQGHSPLHF. In nucleotides, the CDR3 is TGTGCCAGCAGCCTCGGGCAGGGCCATTCACCCCTCCACTTT. The V and J genes are TRBV3-1 and TRBJ1-6; weak D call: TRBD1 (5 bases). The germline V gene encodes CDR1 LGHDT and CDR2 YNNKEL (reference sequence). V shed 4 bases and J shed 8 bases, with 12 bases lying between them. The CDR3 runs to 14 residues.

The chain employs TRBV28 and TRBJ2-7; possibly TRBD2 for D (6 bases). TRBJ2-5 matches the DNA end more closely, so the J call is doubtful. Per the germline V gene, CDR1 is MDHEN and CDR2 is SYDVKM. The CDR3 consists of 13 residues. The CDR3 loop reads CASSWAGRETQYF. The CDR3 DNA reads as TGTGCCAGCAGTTGGGCCGGGAGAGAGACCCAGTACTTC.

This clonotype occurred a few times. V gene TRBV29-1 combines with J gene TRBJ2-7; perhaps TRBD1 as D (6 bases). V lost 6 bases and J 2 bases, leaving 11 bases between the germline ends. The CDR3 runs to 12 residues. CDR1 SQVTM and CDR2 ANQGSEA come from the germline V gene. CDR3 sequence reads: CSVLGQTYEQYF. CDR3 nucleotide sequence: TGCAGCGTACTCGGACAGACCTACGAGCAGTACTTC.

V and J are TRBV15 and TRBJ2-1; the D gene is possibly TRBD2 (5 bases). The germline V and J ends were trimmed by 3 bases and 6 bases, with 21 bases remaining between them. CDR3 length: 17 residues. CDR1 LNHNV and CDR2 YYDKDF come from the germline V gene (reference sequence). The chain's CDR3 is CATSSPPNQRQCNEQFF. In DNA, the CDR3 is TGTGCCACCAGCAGCCCTCCCAACCAGCGGCAATGCAATGAGCAGTTCTTC.

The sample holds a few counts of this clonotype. The CDR3 protein is CASSGTGPAYEQYF. The CDR3 nucleotides are TGCGCCAGCTCCGGGACAGGGCCCGCCTACGAGCAGTACTTC. The chain uses TRBV5-1 and TRBJ2-7; 9 bases fit TRBD1. Germline CDR1 SGHRS, CDR2 YFSETQ. The CDR3 runs to 14 residues. With 7 bases clipped from V and 2 bases from J, the junction kept 7 bases outside the gene matches.

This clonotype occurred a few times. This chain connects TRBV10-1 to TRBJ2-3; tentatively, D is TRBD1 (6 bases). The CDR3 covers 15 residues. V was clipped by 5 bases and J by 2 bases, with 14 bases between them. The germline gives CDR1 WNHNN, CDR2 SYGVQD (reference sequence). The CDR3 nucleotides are TGCGCCAGCAGTCTAACAGGGACCTCCACAGATACGCAGTATTTT. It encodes CASSLTGTSTDTQYF.

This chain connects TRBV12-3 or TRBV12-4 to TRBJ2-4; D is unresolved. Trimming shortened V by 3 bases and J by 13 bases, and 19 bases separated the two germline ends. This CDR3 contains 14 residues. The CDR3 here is CASSLSGSYYGQYF. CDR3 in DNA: TGTGCCAGCAGTTTGTCTGGAAGTTACTACGGGCAGTACTTC.

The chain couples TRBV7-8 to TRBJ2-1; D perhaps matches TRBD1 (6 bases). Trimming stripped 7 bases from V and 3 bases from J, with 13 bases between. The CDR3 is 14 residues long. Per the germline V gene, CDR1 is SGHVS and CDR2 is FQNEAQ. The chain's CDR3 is CASNSGHNYNEQFF. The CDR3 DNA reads TGTGCCAGCAACTCGGGACATAACTACAATGAGCAGTTCTTC.

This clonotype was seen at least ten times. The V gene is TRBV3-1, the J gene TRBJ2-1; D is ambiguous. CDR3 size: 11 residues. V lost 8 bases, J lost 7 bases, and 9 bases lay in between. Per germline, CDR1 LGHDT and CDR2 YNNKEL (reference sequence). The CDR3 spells CASGVANEQFF. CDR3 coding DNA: TGTGCCAGCGGGGTGGCAAATGAGCAGTTCTTC.

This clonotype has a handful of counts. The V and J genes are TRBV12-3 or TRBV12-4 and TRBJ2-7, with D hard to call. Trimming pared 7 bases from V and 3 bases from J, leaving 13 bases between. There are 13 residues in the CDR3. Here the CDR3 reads CASTKTESYEQYF. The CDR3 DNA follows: TGTGCCAGCACCAAGACTGAAAGCTACGAGCAGTACTTC.

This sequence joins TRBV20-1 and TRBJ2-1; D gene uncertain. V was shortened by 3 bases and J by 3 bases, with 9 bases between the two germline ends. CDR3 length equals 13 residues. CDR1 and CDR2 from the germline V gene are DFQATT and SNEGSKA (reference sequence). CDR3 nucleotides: TGCAGTGCTAGTGGTGGAGTCTACAATGAGCAGTTCTTC. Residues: CSASGGVYNEQFF.

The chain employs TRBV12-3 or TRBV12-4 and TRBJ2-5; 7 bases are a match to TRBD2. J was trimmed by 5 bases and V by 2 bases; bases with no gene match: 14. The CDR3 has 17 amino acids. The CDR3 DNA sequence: TGTGCCAGCAGTTTAATGTGGGGGAGGGCCCTCAAGGAGACCCAGTACTTC. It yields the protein CASSLMWGRALKETQYF.

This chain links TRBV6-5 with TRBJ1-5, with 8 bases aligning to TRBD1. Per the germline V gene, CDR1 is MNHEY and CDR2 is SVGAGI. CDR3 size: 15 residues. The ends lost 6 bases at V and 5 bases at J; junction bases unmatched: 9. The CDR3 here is CASSVDRVEDQPQHF. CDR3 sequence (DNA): TGTGCCAGCAGCGTGGACAGGGTGGAAGATCAGCCCCAGCATTTT.

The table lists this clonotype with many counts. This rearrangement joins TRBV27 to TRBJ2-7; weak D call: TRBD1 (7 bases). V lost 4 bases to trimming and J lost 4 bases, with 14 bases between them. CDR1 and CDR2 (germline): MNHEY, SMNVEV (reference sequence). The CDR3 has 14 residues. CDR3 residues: CASSSQGTRYEQYF. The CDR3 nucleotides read TGTGCCAGCAGTTCACAGGGGACTCGGTACGAGCAGTACTTC.

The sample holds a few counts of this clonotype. CDR3 sequence reads: CASSFFLNEQYF. CDR3 nucleotides: TGTGCCAGCAGCTTCTTTCTAAACGAGCAGTACTTC. The chain uses TRBV7-9 and TRBJ2-5; D uncertain. Judging by the DNA end, TRBJ2-7 fits better; the J call may be wrong. The germline V gene has CDR1 SEHNR and CDR2 FQNEAQ (reference sequence). This CDR3 spans 12 amino acids.

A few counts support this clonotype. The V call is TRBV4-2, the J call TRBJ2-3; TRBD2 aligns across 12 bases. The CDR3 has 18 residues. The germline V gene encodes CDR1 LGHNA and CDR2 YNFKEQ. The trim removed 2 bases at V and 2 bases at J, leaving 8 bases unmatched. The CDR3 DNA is TGTGCCAGCAGCCAACTGACTAGCGGGAGAGACAACACAGATACGCAGTATTTT. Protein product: CASSQLTSGRDNTDTQYF.